This is a list of T cell receptor beta chains from one sample in a study of OX40 agonist ivuxolimab in advanced cancers. The table came from immunoSEQ multiplex PCR; TCRdb's copy has only in-frame clones and leaves some out. The data show some 55,000 clones, 80% to 95% seen once. The material sequenced was CD4+ or CD8+ T cells sorted from blood, taken in a trial of the OX40 agonist ivuxolimab. These receptors originate from an adult with an advanced solid tumor such as melanoma, head and neck, liver or kidney cancer. CDR3s include the opening cysteine and the closing phenylalanine or tryptophan. A D gene is named only where the DNA matches it firmly. A clone size is listed for some rows: how often the clone was seen (once, few, many), or a class if it is expanded.

d_call: -
v_call: TRBV5-6
j_call: TRBJ2-3
clone_size: -
cdr3_aa: CASSLEGRPRTDTQYF
cdr3_nt: TGTGCCAGCAGCTTGGAGGGACGGCCTCGAACAGATACGCAGTATTTT

d_call: -
v_call: TRBV7-8
j_call: TRBJ1-3
clone_size: -
cdr3_aa: CASSLRRGLSGNTIYF
cdr3_nt: TGTGCCAGCAGCTTGCGAAGAGGGCTTTCTGGAAACACCATATATTTT

d_call: -
v_call: TRBV28
j_call: TRBJ2-5
clone_size: -
cdr3_aa: CASSLVGFGAQYF
cdr3_nt: TGTGCCAGCAGTTTAGTTGGCTTTGGGGCCCAGTACTTC

d_call: TRBD1
v_call: TRBV7-9
j_call: TRBJ2-3
clone_size: -
cdr3_aa: CASSLADRTQYF
cdr3_nt: TGTGCCAGCAGCTTAGCGGACAGGACGCAGTATTTT

d_call: -
v_call: TRBV11-2
j_call: TRBJ2-7
clone_size: -
cdr3_aa: CASSPPDSYEQYF
cdr3_nt: TGTGCCAGCAGCCCCCCCGACAGCTACGAGCAGTACTTC

d_call: TRBD1
v_call: TRBV7-9
j_call: TRBJ1-2
clone_size: -
cdr3_aa: CASSLVASGGIDTF
cdr3_nt: TGTGCCAGCAGCTTAGTGGCGTCAGGGGGCATCGACACCTTC

d_call: -
v_call: TRBV28
j_call: TRBJ1-3
clone_size: -
cdr3_aa: CATSRMAGNTIYF
cdr3_nt: TGTGCCACCAGTCGAATGGCTGGAAACACCATATATTTT

d_call: -
v_call: TRBV4-2
j_call: TRBJ1-4
clone_size: -
cdr3_aa: CASSQPLFENEKLFF
cdr3_nt: TGTGCCAGCAGCCAACCTCTATTTGAGAATGAAAAACTGTTTTTT

d_call: TRBD1
v_call: TRBV6-6
j_call: TRBJ1-4
clone_size: -
cdr3_aa: CASSWTGQSGEKLFF
cdr3_nt: TGTGCCAGCAGTTGGACAGGGCAATCTGGTGAAAAACTGTTTTTT

d_call: -
v_call: TRBV7-6
j_call: TRBJ1-1
clone_size: -
cdr3_aa: CASSLGPGDEAFF
cdr3_nt: TGTGCCAGCAGCTTAGGGCCGGGGGATGAAGCTTTCTTT

d_call: TRBD2
v_call: TRBV5-1
j_call: TRBJ2-1
clone_size: once
cdr3_aa: CASSLASGLNEQFF
cdr3_nt: TGCGCCAGCAGCTTGGCTAGCGGACTTAATGAGCAGTTCTTC

d_call: TRBD1
v_call: TRBV9
j_call: TRBJ2-7
clone_size: -
cdr3_aa: CASSPGTGLYEQYF
cdr3_nt: TGTGCCAGCAGCCCCGGGACAGGGCTTTACGAGCAGTACTTC

d_call: TRBD1
v_call: TRBV5-1
j_call: TRBJ1-5
clone_size: -
cdr3_aa: CASSPGTGRQPQHF
cdr3_nt: TGCGCCAGCAGCCCTGGGACAGGGCGTCAGCCCCAGCATTTT

d_call: -
v_call: TRBV5-6
j_call: TRBJ2-1
clone_size: -
cdr3_aa: CASSTLDRRYNEQFF
cdr3_nt: TGTGCCAGCAGCACCCTCGACCGACGCTACAATGAGCAGTTCTTC

d_call: -
v_call: TRBV19
j_call: TRBJ2-2
clone_size: -
cdr3_aa: CASSQKGGHNTGELFF
cdr3_nt: TGTGCCAGTAGTCAGAAGGGTGGTCATAACACCGGGGAGCTGTTTTTT

d_call: -
v_call: TRBV4-1
j_call: TRBJ2-7
clone_size: -
cdr3_aa: CASSLYPRGVSYEQYF
cdr3_nt: TGCGCCAGCAGCCTATACCCCAGGGGAGTCTCCTACGAGCAGTACTTC

d_call: TRBD1
v_call: TRBV10-3
j_call: TRBJ1-1
clone_size: -
cdr3_aa: CAISRQGADTEAFF
cdr3_nt: TGTGCCATCAGTAGGCAGGGGGCGGACACTGAAGCTTTCTTT

d_call: TRBD1
v_call: TRBV5-1
j_call: TRBJ2-7
clone_size: -
cdr3_aa: CASSSGTGGYEQYF
cdr3_nt: TGCGCCAGCAGCTCGGGGACAGGGGGTTACGAGCAGTACTTC

d_call: -
v_call: TRBV13
j_call: TRBJ2-3
clone_size: -
cdr3_aa: CASSLQLGGYTDTQYF
cdr3_nt: TGTGCCAGCAGCTTACAACTCGGCGGGTACACAGATACGCAGTATTTT

d_call: TRBD2
v_call: TRBV27
j_call: TRBJ2-3
clone_size: -
cdr3_aa: CASQRTSGRYTQYF
cdr3_nt: TGTGCCAGCCAAAGAACTAGCGGGAGATATACGCAGTATTTT

d_call: TRBD2
v_call: TRBV5-1
j_call: TRBJ2-7
clone_size: once
cdr3_aa: CASSLGLALEQYF
cdr3_nt: TGCGCCAGCAGCTTGGGACTAGCGCTAGAGCAGTACTTC

d_call: TRBD1
v_call: TRBV13
j_call: TRBJ2-3
clone_size: -
cdr3_aa: CASSGGTGWTDTQYF
cdr3_nt: TGTGCCAGCAGCGGGGGGACAGGGTGGACAGATACGCAGTATTTT

d_call: -
v_call: TRBV27
j_call: TRBJ2-5
clone_size: -
cdr3_aa: CASSLSPGMETQYF
cdr3_nt: TGTGCCAGCAGTTTATCTCCAGGGATGGAGACCCAGTACTTC

d_call: -
v_call: TRBV5-6
j_call: TRBJ1-1
clone_size: -
cdr3_aa: CASSLEANTEAFF
cdr3_nt: TGTGCCAGCAGCTTGGAGGCGAACACTGAAGCTTTCTTT

d_call: TRBD2
v_call: TRBV5-1
j_call: TRBJ2-7
clone_size: -
cdr3_aa: CASSLLLAGTYEQYF
cdr3_nt: TGCGCCAGCAGCTTGTTGCTAGCGGGAACCTACGAGCAGTACTTC

d_call: TRBD1
v_call: TRBV7-9
j_call: TRBJ2-3
clone_size: -
cdr3_aa: CASSFGQGEPDTQYF
cdr3_nt: TGTGCCAGCAGCTTTGGACAGGGTGAGCCAGATACGCAGTATTTT